The rows below give T cell receptor beta chains drawn from one sample of a study of blood T cell repertoires in COVID-19. Using immunoSEQ multiplex PCR, the repertoire was profiled, and TCRdb retains in-frame clones only, with some absent. Of more than 300,000 clones listed, nearly 90% are singletons. The sequenced sample was PBMCs or T cells enriched from blood (not recorded which). The receptors were sampled from a woman aged 25-40 years who had recovered from COVID-19. Both conserved end residues are part of each CDR3. Each record gives: CDR3 protein, CDR3 DNA, J gene, V gene, D gene, clone size. The D gene is left open where the match is weak. Not all rows give a size; the values are once, few, many and, for expanded clones, a class.

CDR3 protein: CASSLVGGIGNQPQHF; CDR3 DNA: TGTGCCAGCAGCTTAGTTGGCGGGATAGGAAATCAGCCCCAGCATTTT; J gene: TRBJ1-5; V gene: TRBV7-9; D gene: NA; clone size: NA
CDR3 protein: CASSLAPRDTEAFF; CDR3 DNA: TGTGCCAGCAGCTTAGCCCCCAGGGACACTGAAGCTTTCTTT; J gene: TRBJ1-1; V gene: TRBV11-2; D gene: NA; clone size: NA
CDR3 protein: CASSPPGADGNTIYF; CDR3 DNA: TGTGCCAGCTCACCACCGGGGGCGGACGGAAACACCATATATTTT; J gene: TRBJ1-3; V gene: TRBV18; D gene: NA; clone size: few
CDR3 protein: CASSLGRSYEQYF; CDR3 DNA: TGCGCCAGCAGCTTGGGTCGCAGCTACGAGCAGTACTTC; J gene: TRBJ2-7; V gene: TRBV5-1; D gene: NA; clone size: NA
CDR3 protein: CATAVQPDQPQHF; CDR3 DNA: TGTGCCACCGCGGTTCAACCAGATCAGCCCCAGCATTTT; J gene: TRBJ1-5; V gene: TRBV15; D gene: NA; clone size: NA
CDR3 protein: CASNPGDSPLHF; CDR3 DNA: TGTGCCAGTAACCCAGGGGACTCACCCCTCCACTTT; J gene: TRBJ1-6; V gene: TRBV19; D gene: NA; clone size: NA
CDR3 protein: CASGVDATHEQYF; CDR3 DNA: TGTGCCAGCGGCGTGGATGCTACCCACGAGCAGTACTTC; J gene: TRBJ2-7; V gene: TRBV5-6; D gene: NA; clone size: NA
CDR3 protein: CASSQAWTDYGYTF; CDR3 DNA: TGCGCCAGCAGCCAAGCCTGGACAGACTATGGCTACACCTTC; J gene: TRBJ1-2; V gene: TRBV4-3; D gene: NA; clone size: NA
CDR3 protein: CASSPTQGTQYF; CDR3 DNA: TGTGCCAGCAGCCCAACCCAGGGTACGCAGTATTTT; J gene: TRBJ2-3; V gene: TRBV9; D gene: NA; clone size: once
CDR3 protein: CASSWRDSANYGYTF; CDR3 DNA: TGTGCCAGCAGTTGGAGGGACAGCGCCAACTATGGCTACACCTTC; J gene: TRBJ1-2; V gene: TRBV6-6; D gene: TRBD1; clone size: NA
CDR3 protein: CASRPQGDNYGYTF; CDR3 DNA: TGTGCCAGCAGACCACAGGGGGATAACTATGGCTACACCTTC; J gene: TRBJ1-2; V gene: TRBV28; D gene: TRBD1; clone size: NA
CDR3 protein: CASSLRGWSYTF; CDR3 DNA: TGTGCCAGTAGTCTCAGGGGCTGGAGCTACACCTTC; J gene: TRBJ1-2; V gene: TRBV19; D gene: NA; clone size: NA
CDR3 protein: CASSLGSGDGVGEQYF; CDR3 DNA: TGTGCCAGCAGCTTAGGGTCGGGGGATGGAGTCGGCGAGCAGTACTTC; J gene: TRBJ2-7; V gene: TRBV11-3; D gene: NA; clone size: NA
CDR3 protein: CASSRTGQGTYNEQFF; CDR3 DNA: TGCGCCAGCAGCCGAACCGGACAGGGCACCTACAATGAGCAGTTCTTC; J gene: TRBJ2-1; V gene: TRBV4-1; D gene: TRBD1; clone size: NA
CDR3 protein: CASRGTGGQNGYTF; CDR3 DNA: TGTGCCAGCAGGGGAACAGGGGGCCAGAATGGCTACACCTTC; J gene: TRBJ1-2; V gene: TRBV6-4; D gene: TRBD1; clone size: NA
CDR3 protein: CASSQGGGYTF; CDR3 DNA: TGTGCCAGTAGCCAGGGTGGCGGCTACACCTTC; J gene: TRBJ1-2; V gene: TRBV19; D gene: NA; clone size: NA
CDR3 protein: CASSTDSTSYNEQFF; CDR3 DNA: TGTGCCAGCAGTACGGACAGCACTTCCTACAATGAGCAGTTCTTC; J gene: TRBJ2-1; V gene: TRBV7-6; D gene: NA; clone size: few
CDR3 protein: CASSPRGGGGPRLGTQYF; CDR3 DNA: TGTGCCAGCAGCCCTCGGGGAGGCGGGGGGCCCCGCCTGGGTACGCAGTATTTT; J gene: TRBJ2-3; V gene: TRBV5-4; D gene: TRBD2; clone size: NA
CDR3 protein: CASSLGFTYNSPLHF; CDR3 DNA: TGTGCCAGCAGCTTAGGTTTCACCTATAATTCACCCCTCCACTTT; J gene: TRBJ1-6; V gene: TRBV11-2; D gene: NA; clone size: NA
CDR3 protein: CASSPGQGRWNYGYTF; CDR3 DNA: TGTGCCAGCTCACCAGGACAGGGGCGCTGGAACTATGGCTACACCTTC; J gene: TRBJ1-2; V gene: TRBV18; D gene: TRBD1; clone size: NA
CDR3 protein: CASSSVTGVYGYTF; CDR3 DNA: TGTGCCAGCAGCTCTGTGACAGGGGTCTATGGCTACACCTTC; J gene: TRBJ1-2; V gene: TRBV11-2; D gene: TRBD1; clone size: NA
CDR3 protein: CAWSVRTGDGYTF; CDR3 DNA: TGTGCCTGGAGTGTACGGACAGGGGATGGCTACACCTTC; J gene: TRBJ1-2; V gene: TRBV30; D gene: TRBD1; clone size: once
CDR3 protein: CASRYDRAQETQYF; CDR3 DNA: TGCGCCAGCAGATACGACAGGGCCCAAGAGACCCAGTACTTC; J gene: TRBJ2-5; V gene: TRBV5-1; D gene: TRBD1; clone size: NA
CDR3 protein: CASSQDRGLAVQYF; CDR3 DNA: TGTGCCAGCAGCCAAGATCGGGGACTAGCGGTGCAGTACTTC; J gene: TRBJ2-7; V gene: TRBV3-1/TRBV3-2; D gene: TRBD2; clone size: NA